This is a list of T cell receptor beta chains from one sample in a study of T cells after posttransplantation cyclophosphamide. The repertoire was sequenced with immunoSEQ multiplex PCR; TCRdb's copy has only in-frame clones and lacks some. In total the sample includes fewer than 55,000 clones, none of them seen once. The sequenced material came from PBMCs. All receptors derive from a man aged 40-50 years in good health, CMV-negative, and a related stem cell transplant donor. Each CDR3 is given with its conserved first and last residue. D genes are given only for firm matches. For some rows the clone size is stated as once, few or many, or as a class when expanded; others skip it.

j_gene	d_gene	v_gene	abundance	CDR3nt	CDR3aa
TRBJ2-3	-	TRBV2	many	TGTGCCAGCAACAGGGTCTGGACAGATACGCAGTATTTT	CASNRVWTDTQYF
TRBJ1-5	-	TRBV5-1	few	TGCGCCAGCAGCTTGGGAGACCAGGATCAGCCCCAGCATTTT	CASSLGDQDQPQHF
TRBJ2-3	-	TRBV21-1	many	TGTGCCAGCAGCAAAAGGGGGGGCCAAGGGTATTTT	CASSKRGGQGYF
TRBJ2-3	TRBD1	TRBV10-1	many	TGCGCCAGCAGCCCCGGACAGGCCCCCGCAGATACGCAGTATTTT	CASSPGQAPADTQYF
TRBJ2-1	TRBD2	TRBV15	many	TGTGCCACGGCCCGGGGCGGGAGGGAGGGGTACAATGAGCAGTTCTTC	CATARGGREGYNEQFF
TRBJ1-5	-	TRBV19	many	TGTGCCAGTAGTACCGAAACTAGGGCAGCCAACCGGGGGCCCCAGCATTTT	CASSTETRAANRGPQHF
TRBJ2-5	TRBD2	TRBV2	many	TGTGCCAACGCCGGGACTAGCCAAGAGACCCAGTACTTC	CANAGTSQETQYF
TRBJ2-1	TRBD2	TRBV9	many	TGTGCCACCGGGACTAACTACAATGAGCAGTTCTTC	CATGTNYNEQFF
TRBJ2-6	-	TRBV6-5	many	TGTGCCAGCAGTTGGGGCGGGATAGGTGGGGCCAACGTCCTGACTTTC	CASSWGGIGGANVLTF
TRBJ2-1	-	TRBV7-8	many	TGTGCCAGCAGCATCGACGAACTATCCTACAATGAGCAGTTCTTC	CASSIDELSYNEQFF
TRBJ2-3	-	TRBV7-9	-	TGTGCCAGCAGCTTAAGGGGACTTTCCCACACAGATACGCAGTATTTT	CASSLRGLSHTDTQYF
TRBJ2-4	TRBD2	TRBV19	many	TGTGCCAGTAGTTACCCAGGGAGGGACATTCAGTACTTC	CASSYPGRDIQYF
TRBJ2-7	-	TRBV6-6	many	TGTGCGTCGGTGGAGGGGGGGCCCGTTGGCTACGAGCAGTACTTC	CASVEGGPVGYEQYF
TRBJ2-2	-	TRBV6-5	many	TGTGCCAGCAGGACCGGGACGAACACCGGGGAGCTGTTTTTT	CASRTGTNTGELFF
TRBJ1-4	-	TRBV6-5	many	TGTGCCAGCAGTTCCTTTCCAACTAATGAAAAACTGTTTTTT	CASSSFPTNEKLFF
TRBJ1-1	-	TRBV6-5	many	TGTGCCAGCAGTTACTGGTCGTCAGGGAATCTTGAAGCTTTCTTT	CASSYWSSGNLEAFF
TRBJ2-5	TRBD2	TRBV7-2	few	TGTGCCAGCAGCTCGCTAGCGGGACAGGAGACCCAGTACTTC	CASSSLAGQETQYF
TRBJ1-4	-	TRBV6-1	-	TGTGCCACCGCCCTGGTTGGATTGGAGGGAGAAAAACTGTTTTTT	CATALVGLEGEKLFF
TRBJ1-1	-	TRBV9	many	TGTGCCAGCAGCGTAGTGGGGGGGGGCCCCACTGAAGCTTTCTTT	CASSVVGGGPTEAFF
TRBJ2-7	TRBD2	TRBV5-1	-	TGCGCCAGCACCGAGACCGGACTAGCGGGGGGAAGGTCTATCGAGCAGTACTTC	CASTETGLAGGRSIEQYF
TRBJ1-1	-	TRBV11-2	many	TGTGCCAGCAGCCCTTACCTTCTGGCCACTGAAGCTTTCTTT	CASSPYLLATEAFF
TRBJ2-3	TRBD2	TRBV9	-	TGTGCCAGCAGCGTAGGCGGGGGGGCCTCAGATACGCAGTATTTT	CASSVGGGASDTQYF
TRBJ2-1	TRBD1	TRBV5-6	many	TGTGCCAGCAGCGCGACAGGGAAGAAGCAGTTCTTC	CASSATGKKQFF
TRBJ2-1	-	TRBV4-3	many	TGCGCCAGCAGCCATTCGAGACTAGGTAGGAATGAGCAGTTCTTC	CASSHSRLGRNEQFF
TRBJ1-2	TRBD1	TRBV6-4	many	TGTGCCAGCTCTAAAGAGGGGGCCGGTCCGCTTACTGGCTACACCTTC	CASSKEGAGPLTGYTF
TRBJ2-2	TRBD2	TRBV7-3	-	TGTGCCAGCAGCTTAAATAGCGGGGGGGCCGCCGGGGAGCTGTTTTTT	CASSLNSGGAAGELFF
TRBJ1-1	TRBD1	TRBV27	many	TGTGCCAGCAGTAACAGGGGGGGGAGCACTGAAGCTTTCTTT	CASSNRGGSTEAFF
TRBJ1-5	TRBD1	TRBV6-5	many	TGTGCCAGCAGACCCACAGGGGATAGCAATCAGCCCCAGCATTTT	CASRPTGDSNQPQHF
TRBJ2-2	-	TRBV7-9	many	TGTGCCAGCAGTTTAGAAGGGGGGACTATTAACACCGGGGAGCTGTTTTTT	CASSLEGGTINTGELFF
TRBJ2-1	TRBD2	TRBV29-1	many	TGCAGCGCCTATAGCGGGGGGGCTTACAATGAGCAGTTCTTC	CSAYSGGAYNEQFF
TRBJ1-1	TRBD1	TRBV19	many	TGTGCCAGTAGTATCAGGACAGGGGAGAACACTGAAGCTTTCTTT	CASSIRTGENTEAFF
TRBJ2-7	TRBD1	TRBV19	many	TGTGCCAGTAGTATAACAGGGGACTCCTACGAGCAGTACTTC	CASSITGDSYEQYF
TRBJ1-3	-	TRBV5-6	many	TGTGCCAGCAGCTTGATCAGCCCGGGACCGGGGGACACCATATATTTT	CASSLISPGPGDTIYF
TRBJ1-5	-	TRBV9	many	TGTGCCAGCAGCGCCAACAGTTTTCCCAATCAGCCCCAGCATTTT	CASSANSFPNQPQHF
TRBJ1-5	TRBD1	TRBV6-5	few	TGTGCCAGCAGTGCGGGACAGGGAATCTCTCAGCCCCAGCATTTT	CASSAGQGISQPQHF
TRBJ1-6	-	TRBV21-1	few	TGTGCCAGCAGCACGGGACTCAATAATTCACCCCTCCACTTT	CASSTGLNNSPLHF
TRBJ2-5	TRBD2	TRBV18	many	TGTGCCAGCTCACCCGGGACTAAAGAGACCCAGTACTTC	CASSPGTKETQYF
TRBJ2-1	-	TRBV27	few	TGTGCCAGCAGTTTATCGGTCGGCGGTGAGCAGTTCTTC	CASSLSVGGEQFF
TRBJ2-7	-	TRBV7-9	many	TGTGCCAGCAGCTTATCAGGCAGGGTCTACGAGCAGTACTTC	CASSLSGRVYEQYF
TRBJ2-3	-	TRBV15	few	TGTGCCACCAGCAGGGTCCCCCAAAGCCGGGACTCAAGAGATACGCAGTATTTT	CATSRVPQSRDSRDTQYF
TRBJ1-4	-	TRBV11-2	many	TGTGCCAGCAGCCGCCTTACAGGGTTCTCTCTGAGCGAAAAACTGTTTTTT	CASSRLTGFSLSEKLFF
TRBJ1-5	-	TRBV10-2	many	TGCGCCAGCAGTGAGAGGCGGAGCAATCAGCCCCAGCATTTT	CASSERRSNQPQHF
TRBJ1-2	TRBD1	TRBV10-2	many	TGCGCCAGCAGCCTCGGACAGGGGGCTCCCCAGAGCGTCTTC	CASSLGQGAPQSVF
TRBJ2-5	-	TRBV6-1	few	TGTGCCAGCAGTAGGACAGAACTCCAAGAGACCCAGTACTTC	CASSRTELQETQYF
TRBJ2-3	TRBD1	TRBV7-3	few	TGTGCCAGCAGCCAAACAGGGGGCGGTTCAGATACGCAGTATTTT	CASSQTGGGSDTQYF
TRBJ2-1	TRBD1	TRBV29-1	many	TGCAGCGTACCCGGGACAGACTACAATGAGCAGTTCTTC	CSVPGTDYNEQFF
TRBJ1-2	-	TRBV6-5	many	TGTGCCAGCAGTAATAATGGAGCGAACGGCTACACCTTC	CASSNNGANGYTF